This T cell receptor beta chain was identified during a study of early T cells in non-severe SARS-CoV-2 infection. Study at large: Investigators sequenced bulk RNA drawn from unsorted whole blood, and chains remained unpaired. Study results and limitations: Anti-spike CD8 specificities were favored by VDJdb matching, whose results missed private and CD4 specificities.

Germline V gene lookup returns CDR1 GTSNPN and CDR2 SVGIG (reference sequence). V lost 5 bases and J 4 bases, leaving 5 bases between the germline ends. CDR3 length: 10 amino acids. As part of library construction, unique molecular identifiers were attached to individual cDNA molecules. Each CDR3 protein gets one entry after TCRdb re-called the 5' RACE reads with MiXCR. The table lists around 48,000 distinct CDR3 sequences, less than 15% of them singletons. Concerning this clonotype: Antigen: not known.

Sample: whole blood. The TCR sequence derives from an adult who was a healthcare worker with PCR-confirmed SARS-CoV-2 infection or an uninfected control (not recorded which). The rearrangement uses TRBV30 and TRBJ1-1; D remains unclear. The CDR3 DNA reads as TGTGCCTGGGGCAGCACTGAAGCTTTCTTT. Translation: CAWGSTEAFF. The whole variable domain, remainder taken from reference TRBV30 and TRBJ1-1, is SQTIHQWPATLVQPVGSPLSLECTVEGTSNPNLYWYRQAAGRGLQLLFYSVGIGQISSEVPQNLSASRPQDRQFILSSKKLLLSDSGFYLCAWGSTEAFFGQGTRLTVV.